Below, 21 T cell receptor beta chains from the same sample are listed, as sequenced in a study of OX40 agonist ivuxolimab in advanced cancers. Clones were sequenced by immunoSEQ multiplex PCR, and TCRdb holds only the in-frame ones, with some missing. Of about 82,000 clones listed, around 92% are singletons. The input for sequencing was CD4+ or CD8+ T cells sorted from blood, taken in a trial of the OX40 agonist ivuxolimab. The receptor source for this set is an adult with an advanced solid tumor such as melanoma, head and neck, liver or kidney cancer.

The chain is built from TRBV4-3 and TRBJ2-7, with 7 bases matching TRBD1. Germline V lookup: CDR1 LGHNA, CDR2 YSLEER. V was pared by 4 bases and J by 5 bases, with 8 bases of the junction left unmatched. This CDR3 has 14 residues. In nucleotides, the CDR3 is TGCGCCAGCAGCCGGGACAGCTCCCCTAACGAGCAGTACTTC. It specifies CASSRDSSPNEQYF.

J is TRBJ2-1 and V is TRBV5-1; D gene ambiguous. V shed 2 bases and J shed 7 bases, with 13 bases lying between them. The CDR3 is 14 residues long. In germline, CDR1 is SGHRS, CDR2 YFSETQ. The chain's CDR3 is CASSFYYKENEQFF. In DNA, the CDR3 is TGCGCCAGCAGCTTCTACTATAAGGAGAATGAGCAGTTCTTC.

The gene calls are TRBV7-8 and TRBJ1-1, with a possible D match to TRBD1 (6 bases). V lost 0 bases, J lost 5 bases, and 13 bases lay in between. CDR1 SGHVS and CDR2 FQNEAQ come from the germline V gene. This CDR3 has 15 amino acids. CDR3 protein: CASSLARGAWTEAFF. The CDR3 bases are TGTGCCAGCAGCTTAGCCCGGGGGGCATGGACTGAAGCTTTCTTT.

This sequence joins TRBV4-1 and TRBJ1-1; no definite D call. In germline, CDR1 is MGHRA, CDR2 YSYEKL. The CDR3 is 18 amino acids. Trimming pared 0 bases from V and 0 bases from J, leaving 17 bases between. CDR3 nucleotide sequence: TGCGCCAGCAGCCAAGATTCTGCGGCAGAATCCTTGAACACTGAAGCTTTCTTT. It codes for CASSQDSAAESLNTEAFF.

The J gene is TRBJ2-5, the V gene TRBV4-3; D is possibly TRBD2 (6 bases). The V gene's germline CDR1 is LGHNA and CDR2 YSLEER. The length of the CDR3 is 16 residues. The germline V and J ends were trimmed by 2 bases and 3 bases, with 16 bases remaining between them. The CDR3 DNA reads TGCGCCAGCAGCCAAACCGGCCGGGACTCAAAAGAGACCCAGTACTTC. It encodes CASSQTGRDSKETQYF.

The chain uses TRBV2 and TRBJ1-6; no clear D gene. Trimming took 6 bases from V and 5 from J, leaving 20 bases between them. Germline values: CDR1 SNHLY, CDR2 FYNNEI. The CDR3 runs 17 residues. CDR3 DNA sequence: TGTGCCAGCAGCCTTATCGGGCTGTTCTACGATAATTCACCCCTCCACTTT. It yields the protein CASSLIGLFYDNSPLHF.

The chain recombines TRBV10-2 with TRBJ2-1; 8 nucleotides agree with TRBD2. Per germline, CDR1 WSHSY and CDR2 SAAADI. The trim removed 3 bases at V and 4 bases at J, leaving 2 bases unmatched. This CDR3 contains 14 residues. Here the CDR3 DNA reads TGCGCCAGCAGTGAACAGCGGGGGTACAATGAGCAGTTCTTC. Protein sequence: CASSEQRGYNEQFF.

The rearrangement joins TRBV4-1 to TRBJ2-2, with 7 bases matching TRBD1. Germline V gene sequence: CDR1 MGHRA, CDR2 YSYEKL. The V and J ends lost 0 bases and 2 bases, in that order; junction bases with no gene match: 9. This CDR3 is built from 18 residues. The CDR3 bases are TGCGCCAGCAGCCAAGAGCGCACAGGGACAGCCAACACCGGGGAGCTGTTTTTT. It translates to CASSQERTGTANTGELFF.

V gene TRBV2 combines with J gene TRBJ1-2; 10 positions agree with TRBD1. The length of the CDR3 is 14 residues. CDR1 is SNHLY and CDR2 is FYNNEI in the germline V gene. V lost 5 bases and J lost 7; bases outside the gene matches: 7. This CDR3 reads CASSPGQGLGGYTF. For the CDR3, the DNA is TGTGCCAGCAGTCCGGGACAGGGGTTGGGTGGCTACACCTTC.

The chain's CDR3 is CASSSPSGGDRETQYF. The CDR3 DNA is TGTGCCAGCAGCTCACCCTCGGGGGGGGATCGGGAGACCCAGTACTTC. The rearrangement uses TRBV13 and TRBJ2-5; 8 nucleotides line up with TRBD2. With 4 bases clipped from V and 5 bases from J, the junction kept 12 bases outside the gene matches. CDR1 and CDR2 (germline): PRHDT, FYEKMQ (reference sequence). The CDR3 extends over 16 amino acids.

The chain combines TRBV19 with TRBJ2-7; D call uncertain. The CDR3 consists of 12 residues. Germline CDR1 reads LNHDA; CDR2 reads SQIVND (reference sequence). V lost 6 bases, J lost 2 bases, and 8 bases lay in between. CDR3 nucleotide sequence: TGTGCCAGTAGCGACGCTGCCTACGAGCAGTACTTC. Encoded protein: CASSDAAYEQYF.

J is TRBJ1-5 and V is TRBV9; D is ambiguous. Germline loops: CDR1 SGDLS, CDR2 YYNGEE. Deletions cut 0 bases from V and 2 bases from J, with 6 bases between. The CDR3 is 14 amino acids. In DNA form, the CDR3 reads TGTGCCAGCAGCGTAGGAGGGCGCAATCAGCCCCAGCATTTT. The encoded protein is CASSVGGRNQPQHF.

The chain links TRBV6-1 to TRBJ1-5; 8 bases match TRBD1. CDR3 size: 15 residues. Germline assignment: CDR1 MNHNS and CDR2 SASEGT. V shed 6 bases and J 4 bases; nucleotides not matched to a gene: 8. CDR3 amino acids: CASRTAGTGNQPQHF. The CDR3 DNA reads TGTGCCAGCAGGACCGCCGGGACAGGTAATCAGCCCCAGCATTTT.

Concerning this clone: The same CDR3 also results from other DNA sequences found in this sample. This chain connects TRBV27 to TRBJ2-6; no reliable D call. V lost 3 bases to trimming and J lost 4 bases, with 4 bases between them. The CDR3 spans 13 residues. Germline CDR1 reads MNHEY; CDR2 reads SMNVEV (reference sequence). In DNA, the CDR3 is TGTGCCAGCAGTTTGGGCGGGGCCAACGTCCTGACTTTC. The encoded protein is CASSLGGANVLTF.

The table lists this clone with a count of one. CDR3 bases: TGCAGCGTAGAAAAACAGGGGGGAAATGAGCAGTTCTTC. It translates to CSVEKQGGNEQFF. This rearrangement joins TRBV29-1 to TRBJ2-1, with 8 bases fitting TRBD1. Germline values: CDR1 SQVTM, CDR2 ANQGSEA. The CDR3 is made up of 13 amino acids. The trim removed 6 bases at V and 7 bases at J, leaving 8 bases unmatched.

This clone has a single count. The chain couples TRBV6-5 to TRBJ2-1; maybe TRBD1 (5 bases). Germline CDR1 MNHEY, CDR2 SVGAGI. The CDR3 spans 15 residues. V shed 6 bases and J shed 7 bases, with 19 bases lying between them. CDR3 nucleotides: TGTGCCAGCAGCAGAGACATTTCTAGGGGTAATGAGCAGTTCTTC. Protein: CASSRDISRGNEQFF.

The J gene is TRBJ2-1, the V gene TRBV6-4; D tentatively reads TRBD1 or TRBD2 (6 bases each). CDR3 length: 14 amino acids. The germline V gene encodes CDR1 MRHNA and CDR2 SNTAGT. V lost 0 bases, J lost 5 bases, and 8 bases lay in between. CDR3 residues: CASSDSGGHNEQFF. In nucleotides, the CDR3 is TGTGCCAGCAGTGACTCGGGGGGCCACAATGAGCAGTTCTTC.

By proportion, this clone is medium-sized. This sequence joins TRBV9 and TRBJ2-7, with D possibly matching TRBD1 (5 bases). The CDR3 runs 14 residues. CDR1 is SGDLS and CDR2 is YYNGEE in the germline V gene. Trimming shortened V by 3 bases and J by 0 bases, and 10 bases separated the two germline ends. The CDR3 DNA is TGTGCCAGCAGCGGGGTAACAGGCTCCTACGAGCAGTACTTC. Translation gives CASSGVTGSYEQYF.

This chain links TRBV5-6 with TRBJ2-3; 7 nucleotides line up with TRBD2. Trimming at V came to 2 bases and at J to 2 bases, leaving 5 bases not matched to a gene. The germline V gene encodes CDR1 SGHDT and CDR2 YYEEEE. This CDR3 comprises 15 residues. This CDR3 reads CASSFGTTDTDTQYF. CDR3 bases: TGTGCCAGCAGCTTCGGGACTACCGACACAGATACGCAGTATTTT. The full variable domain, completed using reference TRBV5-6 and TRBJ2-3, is DAGVTQSPTHLIKTRGQQVTLRCSPKSGHDTVSWYQQALGQGPQFIFQYYEEEERQRGNFPDRFSGHQFPNYSSELNVNALLLGDSALYLCASSFGTTDTDTQYFGPGTRLTVL.

CDR3 DNA: TGTGCCAGCAGTTCCCAGGGAGGGTCCTACGAGCAGTACTTC. Translating gives CASSSQGGSYEQYF. The rearrangement uses TRBV27 and TRBJ2-7, with 7 positions matching TRBD2. The CDR3 consists of 14 residues. V lost 4 bases to trimming and J lost 1 base; unmatched junction nucleotides: 4. CDR1 and CDR2 from the germline V gene are MNHEY and SMNVEV (reference sequence).

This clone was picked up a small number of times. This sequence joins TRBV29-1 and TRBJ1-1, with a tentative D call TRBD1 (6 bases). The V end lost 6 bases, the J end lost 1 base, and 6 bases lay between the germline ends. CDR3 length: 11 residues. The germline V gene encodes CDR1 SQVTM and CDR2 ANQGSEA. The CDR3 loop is CSVTGNTEAFF. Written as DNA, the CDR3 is TGCAGCGTGACAGGGAACACTGAAGCTTTCTTT.